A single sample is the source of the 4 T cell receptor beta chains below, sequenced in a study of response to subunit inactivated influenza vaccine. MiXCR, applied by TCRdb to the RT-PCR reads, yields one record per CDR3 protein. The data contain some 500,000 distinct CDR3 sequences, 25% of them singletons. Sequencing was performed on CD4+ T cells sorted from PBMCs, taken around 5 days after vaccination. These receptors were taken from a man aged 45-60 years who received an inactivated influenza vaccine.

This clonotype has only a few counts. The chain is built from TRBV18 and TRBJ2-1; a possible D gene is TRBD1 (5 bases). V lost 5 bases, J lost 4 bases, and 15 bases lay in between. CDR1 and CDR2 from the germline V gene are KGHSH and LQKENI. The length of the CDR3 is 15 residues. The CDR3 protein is CASSRSRAGYNEQFF. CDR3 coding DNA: TGTGCCAGCTCAAGATCCCGGGCAGGGTACAATGAGCAGTTCTTC.

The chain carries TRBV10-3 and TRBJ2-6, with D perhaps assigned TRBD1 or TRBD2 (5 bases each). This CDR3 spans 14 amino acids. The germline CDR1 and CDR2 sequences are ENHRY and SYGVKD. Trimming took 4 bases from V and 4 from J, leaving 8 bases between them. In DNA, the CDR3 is TGTGCCATCAGTGTCGGGGACGGGGCCAACGTCCTGACTTTC. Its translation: CAISVGDGANVLTF.

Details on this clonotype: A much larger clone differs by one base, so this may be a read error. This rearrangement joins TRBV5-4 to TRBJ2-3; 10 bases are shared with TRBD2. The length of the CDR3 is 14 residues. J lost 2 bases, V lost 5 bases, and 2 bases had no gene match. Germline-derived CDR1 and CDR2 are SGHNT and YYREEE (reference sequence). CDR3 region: CASRSGGATDTQYF. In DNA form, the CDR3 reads TGTGCCAGCAGAAGCGGGGGGGCCACAGATACGCAGTATTTT.

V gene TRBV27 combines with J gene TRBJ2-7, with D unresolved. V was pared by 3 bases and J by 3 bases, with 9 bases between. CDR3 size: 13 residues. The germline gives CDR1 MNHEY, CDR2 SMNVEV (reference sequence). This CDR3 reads CASSFTYSYEQYF. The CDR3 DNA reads TGTGCCAGCAGTTTCACTTACAGCTACGAGCAGTACTTC.